This TCR beta chain was sequenced for a study of blood T cell repertoires in COVID-19. Overall study: T cells, B-cell-depleted T cells, or PBMCs provided the cDNA or gDNA that served as material.

Authors' methods: Cell counts per sample came from amplifying reference gene primers. This table comes from immunoSEQ multiplex PCR, and its TCRdb copy is limited to in-frame clones, with some not included. V, J and clone size are taken as reported in that table, and D and trimming were inferred from the DNA itself. The repertoire has approximately 210,000 clones, approximately 87% of them found once; the top ten carry about 0.81%. Trimming removed 7 bases from V and 2 bases from J, with 21 bases in between. The CDR3 has 15 residues. Germline CDR1 SQVTM, CDR2 ANQGSEA. Material: peripheral blood. V usage is TRBV29-1 and J usage is TRBJ2-7; tentative D call: TRBD1 (6 bases). This sequence was found in a woman aged 70-85 years with acute or convalescent COVID-19. This CDR3 reads CSANDRQDGTYEQYF. Written as DNA, the CDR3 is TGCAGCGCTAACGACAGGCAGGACGGCACCTACGAGCAGTACTTC.